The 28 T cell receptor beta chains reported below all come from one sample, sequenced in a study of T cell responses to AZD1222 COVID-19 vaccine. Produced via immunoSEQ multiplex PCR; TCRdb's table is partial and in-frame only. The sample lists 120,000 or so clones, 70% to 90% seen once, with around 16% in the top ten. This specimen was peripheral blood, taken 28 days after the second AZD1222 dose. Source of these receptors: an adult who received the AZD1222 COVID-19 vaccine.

CDR3 bases: TGTGCCTGGAGTCCAGAGGGGTCCTATGGCTACACCTTC. Translation gives CAWSPEGSYGYTF. The rearrangement joins TRBV30 to TRBJ1-2, with D maybe TRBD1 (5 bases). This CDR3 is 13 amino acids long. Germline loops: CDR1 GTSNPN, CDR2 SVGIG (reference sequence). Trimming pared 2 bases from V and 4 bases from J, leaving 11 bases between.

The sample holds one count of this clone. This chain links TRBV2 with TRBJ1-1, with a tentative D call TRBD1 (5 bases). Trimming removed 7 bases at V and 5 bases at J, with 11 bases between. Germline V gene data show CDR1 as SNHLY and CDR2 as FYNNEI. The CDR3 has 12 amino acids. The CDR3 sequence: CASNGAGTEAFF. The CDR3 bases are TGTGCCAGCAACGGGGCAGGGACTGAAGCTTTCTTT.

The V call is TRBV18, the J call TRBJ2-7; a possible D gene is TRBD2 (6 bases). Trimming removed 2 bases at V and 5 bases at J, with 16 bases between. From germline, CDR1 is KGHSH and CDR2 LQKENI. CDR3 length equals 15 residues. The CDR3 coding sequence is TGTGCCAGCTCACCAGGACTCGATGGGGGGAACGAGCAGTACTTC. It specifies CASSPGLDGGNEQYF.

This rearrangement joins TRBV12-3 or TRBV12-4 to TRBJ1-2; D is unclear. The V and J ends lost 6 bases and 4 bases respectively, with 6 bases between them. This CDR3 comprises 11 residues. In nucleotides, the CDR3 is TGTGCCAGCAGCTTGTCCTATGGCTACACCTTC. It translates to CASSLSYGYTF.

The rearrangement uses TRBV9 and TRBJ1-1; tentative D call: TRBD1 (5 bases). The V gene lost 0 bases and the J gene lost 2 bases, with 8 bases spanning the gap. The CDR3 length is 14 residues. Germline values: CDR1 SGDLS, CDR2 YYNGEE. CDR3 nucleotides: TGTGCCAGCAGCGTAGCCTGGGGCAACACTGAAGCTTTCTTT. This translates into CASSVAWGNTEAFF.

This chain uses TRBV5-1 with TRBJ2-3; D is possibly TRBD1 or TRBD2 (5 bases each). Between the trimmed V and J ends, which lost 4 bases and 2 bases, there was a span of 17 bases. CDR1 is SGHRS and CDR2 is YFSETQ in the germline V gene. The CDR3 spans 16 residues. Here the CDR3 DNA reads TGCGCCAGCAGCCCGGGCCAAGGAGGACACACAGATACGCAGTATTTT. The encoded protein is CASSPGQGGHTDTQYF. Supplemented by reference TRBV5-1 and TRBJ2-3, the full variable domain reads KAGVTQTPRYLIKTRGQQVTLSCSPISGHRSVSWYQQTPGQGLQFLFEYFSETQRNKGNFPGRFSGRQFSNSRSEMNVSTLELGDSALYLCASSPGQGGHTDTQYFGPGTRLTVL.

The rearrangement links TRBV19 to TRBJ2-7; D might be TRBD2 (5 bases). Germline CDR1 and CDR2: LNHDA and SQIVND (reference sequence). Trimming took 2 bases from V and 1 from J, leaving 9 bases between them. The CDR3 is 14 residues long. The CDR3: CASSIWGESYEQYF. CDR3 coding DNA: TGTGCCAGTAGTATATGGGGAGAATCCTACGAGCAGTACTTC.

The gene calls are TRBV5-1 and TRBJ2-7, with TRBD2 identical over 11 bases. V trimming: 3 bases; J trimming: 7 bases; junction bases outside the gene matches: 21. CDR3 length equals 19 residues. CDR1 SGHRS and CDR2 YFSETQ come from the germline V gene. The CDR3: CASSSAGLAGGRGRLEQYF. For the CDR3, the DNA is TGCGCCAGCAGCTCGGCTGGACTAGCGGGTGGCCGGGGGAGGTTAGAGCAGTACTTC.

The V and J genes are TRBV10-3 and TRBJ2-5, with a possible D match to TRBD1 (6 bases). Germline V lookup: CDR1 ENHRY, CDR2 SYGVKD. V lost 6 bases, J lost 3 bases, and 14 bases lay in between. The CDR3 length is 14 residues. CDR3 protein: CAISAISGEETQYF. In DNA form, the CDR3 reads TGTGCCATCAGCGCAATTTCAGGGGAAGAGACCCAGTACTTC.

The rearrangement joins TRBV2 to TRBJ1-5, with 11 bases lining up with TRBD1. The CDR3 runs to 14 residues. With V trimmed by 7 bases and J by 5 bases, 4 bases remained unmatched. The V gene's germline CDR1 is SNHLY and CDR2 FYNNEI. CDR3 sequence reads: CASKRTGGYQPQHF. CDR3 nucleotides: TGTGCCAGCAAGCGGACAGGGGGCTATCAGCCCCAGCATTTT.

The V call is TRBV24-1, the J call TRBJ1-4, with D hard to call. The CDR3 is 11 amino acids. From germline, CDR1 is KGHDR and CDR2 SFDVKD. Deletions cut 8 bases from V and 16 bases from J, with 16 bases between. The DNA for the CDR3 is TGTGCCACCACCCCCTGGGCCCCAGGGTTTTTT. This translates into CATTPWAPGFF.

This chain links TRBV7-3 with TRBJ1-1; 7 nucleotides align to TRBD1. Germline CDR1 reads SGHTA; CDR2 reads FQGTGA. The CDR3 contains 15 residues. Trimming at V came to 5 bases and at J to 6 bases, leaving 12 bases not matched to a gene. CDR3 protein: CASSPRQGLEAEAFF. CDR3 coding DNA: TGTGCCAGCAGCCCAAGACAGGGTCTGGAAGCTGAAGCTTTCTTT. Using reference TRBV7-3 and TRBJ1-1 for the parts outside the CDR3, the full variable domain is GAGVSQTPSNKVTEKGKYVELRCDPISGHTALYWYRQSLGQGPEFLIYFQGTGAADDSGLPNDRFFAVRPEGSVSTLKIQRTERGDSAVYLCASSPRQGLEAEAFFGQGTRLTVV.

CDR3 in DNA: TGTGCCAGCAGCCCGCTGGCTCGGACAGGGGTCTACGAGCAGTACTTC. Encoded protein: CASSPLARTGVYEQYF. The chain is built from TRBV11-2 and TRBJ2-7; 9 bases are shared with TRBD1. Trimming took 5 bases from V and 3 from J; bases not matched to a gene: 11. The CDR3 is 16 amino acids. CDR1 is SGHAT and CDR2 is FQNNGV in the germline V gene.

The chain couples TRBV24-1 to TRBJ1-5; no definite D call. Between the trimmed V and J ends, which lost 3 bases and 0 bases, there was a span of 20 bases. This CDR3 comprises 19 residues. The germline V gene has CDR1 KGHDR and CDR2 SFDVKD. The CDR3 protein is CATSDQRAPQVYSNQPQHF. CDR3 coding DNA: TGTGCCACCAGTGATCAACGGGCCCCCCAGGTTTATAGCAATCAGCCCCAGCATTTT.

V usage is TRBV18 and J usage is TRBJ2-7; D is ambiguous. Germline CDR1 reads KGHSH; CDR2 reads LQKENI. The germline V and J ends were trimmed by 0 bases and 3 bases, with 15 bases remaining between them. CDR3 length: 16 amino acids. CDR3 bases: TGTGCCAGCTCACCACCGGCCTCGAGGCCTCTCTACGAGCAGTACTTC. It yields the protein CASSPPASRPLYEQYF.

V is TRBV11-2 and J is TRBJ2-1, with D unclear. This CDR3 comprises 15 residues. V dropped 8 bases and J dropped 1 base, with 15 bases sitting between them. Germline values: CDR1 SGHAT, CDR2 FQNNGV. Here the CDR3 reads CASAAEFGSYNEQFF. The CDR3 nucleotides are TGTGCCAGCGCTGCGGAGTTTGGGTCCTACAATGAGCAGTTCTTC.

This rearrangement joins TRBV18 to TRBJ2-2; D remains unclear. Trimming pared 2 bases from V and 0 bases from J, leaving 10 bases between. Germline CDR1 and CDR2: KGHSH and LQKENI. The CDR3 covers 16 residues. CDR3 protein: CASSPSRLANTGELFF. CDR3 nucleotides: TGTGCCAGCTCACCAAGTAGGCTCGCGAACACCGGGGAGCTGTTTTTT.

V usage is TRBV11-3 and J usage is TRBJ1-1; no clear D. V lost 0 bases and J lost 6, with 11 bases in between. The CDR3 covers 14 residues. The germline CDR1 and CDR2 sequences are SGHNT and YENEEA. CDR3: CASSLDGRKAEAFF. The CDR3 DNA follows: TGTGCCAGCAGCTTAGATGGCAGGAAAGCTGAAGCTTTCTTT. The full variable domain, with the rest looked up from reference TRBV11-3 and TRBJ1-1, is EAGVVQSPRYKIIEKKQPVAFWCNPISGHNTLYWYLQNLGQGPELLIRYENEEAVDDSQLPKDRFSAERLKGVDSTLKIQPAELGDSAVYLCASSLDGRKAEAFFGQGTRLTVV.

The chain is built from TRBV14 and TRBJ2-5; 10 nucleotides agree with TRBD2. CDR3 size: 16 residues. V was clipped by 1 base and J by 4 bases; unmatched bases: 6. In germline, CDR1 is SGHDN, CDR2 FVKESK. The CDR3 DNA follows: TGTGCCAGCAGCCAAGGGACTAGCGGAGGACCAGAGACCCAGTACTTC. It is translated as CASSQGTSGGPETQYF.

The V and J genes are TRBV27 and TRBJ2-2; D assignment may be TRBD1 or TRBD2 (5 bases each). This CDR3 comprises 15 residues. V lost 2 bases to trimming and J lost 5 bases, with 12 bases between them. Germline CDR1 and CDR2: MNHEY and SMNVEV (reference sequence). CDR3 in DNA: TGTGCCAGCAGTTTAGGGGGAGTGGGTACCGGGGAGCTGTTTTTT. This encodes CASSLGGVGTGELFF.

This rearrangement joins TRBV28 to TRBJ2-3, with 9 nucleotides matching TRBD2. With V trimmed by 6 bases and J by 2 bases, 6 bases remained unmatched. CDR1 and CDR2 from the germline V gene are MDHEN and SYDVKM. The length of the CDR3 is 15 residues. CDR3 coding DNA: TGTGCCAGCAGCCTCCTAGCGGGGTACACAGATACGCAGTATTTT. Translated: CASSLLAGYTDTQYF.

Written as DNA, the CDR3 is TGTGCCAGCAGCTTAGGAGGACAGGGGAAGAGGTATGGCTACACCTTC. Residues: CASSLGGQGKRYGYTF. The chain uses TRBV7-8 and TRBJ1-2; 9 bases are a match to TRBD1. Germline loops: CDR1 SGHVS, CDR2 FQNEAQ. With 1 base clipped from V and 5 bases from J, the junction kept 8 bases outside the gene matches. The CDR3 loop spans 16 amino acids.

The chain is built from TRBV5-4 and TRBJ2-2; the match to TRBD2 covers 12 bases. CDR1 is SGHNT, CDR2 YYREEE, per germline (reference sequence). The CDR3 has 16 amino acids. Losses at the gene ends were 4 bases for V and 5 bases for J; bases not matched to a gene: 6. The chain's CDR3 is CASSQTSGSITGELFF. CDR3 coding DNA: TGTGCCAGCAGCCAGACTAGCGGGAGTATAACCGGGGAGCTGTTTTTT.

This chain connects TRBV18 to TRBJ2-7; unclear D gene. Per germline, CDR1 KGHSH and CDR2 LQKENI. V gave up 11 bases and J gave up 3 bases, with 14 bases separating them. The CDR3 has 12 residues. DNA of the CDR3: TGTGCCTCCACCGCCCCAGGCTACGAGCAGTACTTC. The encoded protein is CASTAPGYEQYF.

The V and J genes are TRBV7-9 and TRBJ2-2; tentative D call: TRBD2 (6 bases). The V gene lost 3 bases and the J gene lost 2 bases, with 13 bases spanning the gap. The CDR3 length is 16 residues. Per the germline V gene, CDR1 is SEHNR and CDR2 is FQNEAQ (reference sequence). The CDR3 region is CASSFGGNFNTGELFF. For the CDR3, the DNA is TGTGCCAGCAGCTTTGGGGGGAACTTTAACACCGGGGAGCTGTTTTTT.

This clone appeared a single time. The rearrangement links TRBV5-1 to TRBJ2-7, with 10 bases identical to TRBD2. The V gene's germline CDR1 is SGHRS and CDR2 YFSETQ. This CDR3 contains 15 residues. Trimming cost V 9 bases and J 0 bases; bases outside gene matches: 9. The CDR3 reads CATARTSGSSYEQYF. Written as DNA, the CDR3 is TGCGCCACCGCTCGGACTAGCGGAAGCTCCTACGAGCAGTACTTC.

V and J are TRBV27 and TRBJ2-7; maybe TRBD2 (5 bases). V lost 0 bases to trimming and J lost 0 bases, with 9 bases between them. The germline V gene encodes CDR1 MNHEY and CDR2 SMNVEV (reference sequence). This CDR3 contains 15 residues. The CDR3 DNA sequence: TGTGCCAGCAGTTTATCTGGGAGAAGCTCCTACGAGCAGTACTTC. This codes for CASSLSGRSSYEQYF.

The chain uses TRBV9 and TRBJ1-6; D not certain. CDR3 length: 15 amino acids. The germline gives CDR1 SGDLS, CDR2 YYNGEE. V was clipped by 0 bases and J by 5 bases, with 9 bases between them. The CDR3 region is CASSVGAGNNSPLHF. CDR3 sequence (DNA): TGTGCCAGCAGCGTAGGGGCAGGAAATAATTCACCCCTCCACTTT.